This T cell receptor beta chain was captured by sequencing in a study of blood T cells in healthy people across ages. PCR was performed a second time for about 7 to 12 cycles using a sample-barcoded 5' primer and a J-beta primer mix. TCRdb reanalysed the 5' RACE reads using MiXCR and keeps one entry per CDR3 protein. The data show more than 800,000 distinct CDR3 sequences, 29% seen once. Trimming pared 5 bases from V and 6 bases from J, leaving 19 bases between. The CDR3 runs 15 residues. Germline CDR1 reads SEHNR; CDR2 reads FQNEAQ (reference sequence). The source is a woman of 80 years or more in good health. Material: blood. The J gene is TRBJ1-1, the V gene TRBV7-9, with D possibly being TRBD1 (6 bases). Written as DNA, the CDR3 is TGTGCCAGCAGCAGCCAGACAGGTATGGACCCTGAAGCTTTCTTT. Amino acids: CASSSQTGMDPEAFF.